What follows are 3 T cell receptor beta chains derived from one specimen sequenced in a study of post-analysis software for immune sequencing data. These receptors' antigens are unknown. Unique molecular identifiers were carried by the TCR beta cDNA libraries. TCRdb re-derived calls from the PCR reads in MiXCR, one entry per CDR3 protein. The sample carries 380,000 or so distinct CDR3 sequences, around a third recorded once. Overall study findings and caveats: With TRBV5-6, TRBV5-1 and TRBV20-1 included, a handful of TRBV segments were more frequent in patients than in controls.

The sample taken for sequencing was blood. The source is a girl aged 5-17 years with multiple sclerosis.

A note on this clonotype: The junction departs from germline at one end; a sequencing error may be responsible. In nucleotides, the CDR3 is TGTGCTAGTGGTCGGTACGCGAACACCGGGGCGCTGTTTTTT. Amino acids: CASGRYANTGALFF. This chain links TRBV12-5 with TRBJ2-2, with D perhaps being TRBD1 or TRBD2 (5 bases each). This CDR3 spans 14 amino acids. The germline CDR1 and CDR2 sequences are LGHNT and FRNRAP.

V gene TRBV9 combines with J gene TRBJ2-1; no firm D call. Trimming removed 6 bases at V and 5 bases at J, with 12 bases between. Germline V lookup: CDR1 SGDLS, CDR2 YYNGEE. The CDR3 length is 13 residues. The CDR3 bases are TGTGCCAGCAACGCACTGGTGGACAATGAGCAGTTCTTC. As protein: CASNALVDNEQFF.

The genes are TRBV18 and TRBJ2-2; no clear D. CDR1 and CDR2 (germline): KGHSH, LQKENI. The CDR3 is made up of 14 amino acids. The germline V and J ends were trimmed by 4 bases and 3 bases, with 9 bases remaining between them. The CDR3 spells CASSLPVDTGELFF. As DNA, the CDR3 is TGTGCCAGCTCACTACCGGTGGACACCGGGGAGCTGTTTTTT. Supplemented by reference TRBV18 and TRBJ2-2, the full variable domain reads NAGVMQNPRHLVRRRGQEARLRCSPMKGHSHVYWYRQLPEEGLKFMVYLQKENIIDESGMPKERFSAEFPKEGPSILRIQQVVRGDSAAYFCASSLPVDTGELFFGEGSRLTVL.